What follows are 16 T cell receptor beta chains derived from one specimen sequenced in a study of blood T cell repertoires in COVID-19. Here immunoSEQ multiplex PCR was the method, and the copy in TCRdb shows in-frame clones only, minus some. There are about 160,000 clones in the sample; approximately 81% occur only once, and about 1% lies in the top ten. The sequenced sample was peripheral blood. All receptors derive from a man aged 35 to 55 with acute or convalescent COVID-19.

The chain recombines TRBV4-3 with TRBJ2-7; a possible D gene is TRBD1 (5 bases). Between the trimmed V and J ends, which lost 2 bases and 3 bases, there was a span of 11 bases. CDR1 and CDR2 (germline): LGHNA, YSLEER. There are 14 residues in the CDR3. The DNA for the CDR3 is TGCGCCAGCAGCCAATCATGGCAGGGCTACGAGCAGTACTTC. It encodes CASSQSWQGYEQYF.

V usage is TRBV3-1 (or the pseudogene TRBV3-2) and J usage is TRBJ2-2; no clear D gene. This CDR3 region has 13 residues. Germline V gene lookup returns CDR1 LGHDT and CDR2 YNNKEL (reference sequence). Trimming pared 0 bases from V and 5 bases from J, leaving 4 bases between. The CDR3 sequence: CASSQDETGELFF. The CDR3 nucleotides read TGTGCCAGCAGCCAAGATGAGACCGGGGAGCTGTTTTTT.

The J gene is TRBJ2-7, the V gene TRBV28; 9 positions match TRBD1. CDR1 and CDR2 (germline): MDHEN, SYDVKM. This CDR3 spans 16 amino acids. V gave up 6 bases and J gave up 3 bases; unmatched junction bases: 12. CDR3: CASSSPRDRVNYEQYF. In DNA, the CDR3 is TGTGCCAGCAGCTCTCCCCGGGACAGGGTTAACTACGAGCAGTACTTC.

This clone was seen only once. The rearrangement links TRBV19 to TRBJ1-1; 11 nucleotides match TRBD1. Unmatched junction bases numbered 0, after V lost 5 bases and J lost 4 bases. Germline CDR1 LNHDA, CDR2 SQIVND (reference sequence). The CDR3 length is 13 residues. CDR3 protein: CASSGQGATEAFF. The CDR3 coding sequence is TGTGCCAGTAGTGGACAGGGGGCCACTGAAGCTTTCTTT.

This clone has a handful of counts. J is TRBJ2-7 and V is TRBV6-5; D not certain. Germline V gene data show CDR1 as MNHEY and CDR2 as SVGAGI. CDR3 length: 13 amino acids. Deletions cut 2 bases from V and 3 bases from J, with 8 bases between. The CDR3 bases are TGTGCCAGCAGTTACGGTACGGGCTACGAGCAGTACTTC. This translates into CASSYGTGYEQYF.

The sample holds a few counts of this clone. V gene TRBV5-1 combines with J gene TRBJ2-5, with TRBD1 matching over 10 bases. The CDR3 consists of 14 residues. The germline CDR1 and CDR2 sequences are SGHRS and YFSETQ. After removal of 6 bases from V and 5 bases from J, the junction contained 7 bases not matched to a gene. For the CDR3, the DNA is TGCGCCAGCAACCCGGGACAGGGGATGGAGACCCAGTACTTC. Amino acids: CASNPGQGMETQYF.

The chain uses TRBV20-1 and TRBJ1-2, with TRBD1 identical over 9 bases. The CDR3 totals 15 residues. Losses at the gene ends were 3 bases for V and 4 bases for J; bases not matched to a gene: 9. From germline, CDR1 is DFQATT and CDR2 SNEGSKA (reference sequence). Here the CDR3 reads CSASLQGAISYGYTF. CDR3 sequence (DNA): TGCAGTGCTAGTTTACAGGGGGCGATAAGCTATGGCTACACCTTC.

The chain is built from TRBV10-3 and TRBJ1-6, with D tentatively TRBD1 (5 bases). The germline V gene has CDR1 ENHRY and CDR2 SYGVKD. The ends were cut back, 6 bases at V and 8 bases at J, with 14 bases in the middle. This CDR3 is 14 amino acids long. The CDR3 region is CAIRAQGEHSPLHF. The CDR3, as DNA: TGTGCCATCAGGGCCCAGGGTGAGCATTCACCCCTCCACTTT.

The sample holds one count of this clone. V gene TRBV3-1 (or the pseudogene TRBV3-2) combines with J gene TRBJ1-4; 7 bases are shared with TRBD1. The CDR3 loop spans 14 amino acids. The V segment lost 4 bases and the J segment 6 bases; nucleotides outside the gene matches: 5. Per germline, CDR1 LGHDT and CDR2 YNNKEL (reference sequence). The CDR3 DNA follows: TGTGCCAGCAGCCTTCCAGGGGGAGATGAAAAACTGTTTTTT. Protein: CASSLPGGDEKLFF.

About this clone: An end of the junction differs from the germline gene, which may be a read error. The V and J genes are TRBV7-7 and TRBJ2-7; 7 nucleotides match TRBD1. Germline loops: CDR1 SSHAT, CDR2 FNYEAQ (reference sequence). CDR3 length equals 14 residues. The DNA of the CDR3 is TGTGCTAGCAGCTTAGGGACAGCCTCCTACGAGCAGTACTTC. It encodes CASSLGTASYEQYF.

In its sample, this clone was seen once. The CDR3 here is CASSQAGVADTQYF. CDR3 sequence (DNA): TGTGCCAGCAGCCAAGCAGGGGTAGCAGATACGCAGTATTTT. The genes are TRBV3-1 (or the pseudogene TRBV3-2) and TRBJ2-3; a possible D gene is TRBD1 (6 bases). Germline V gene sequence: CDR1 LGHDT, CDR2 YNNKEL (reference sequence). V lost 1 base, J lost 4 bases, and 9 bases lay in between. The CDR3 is 14 amino acids.

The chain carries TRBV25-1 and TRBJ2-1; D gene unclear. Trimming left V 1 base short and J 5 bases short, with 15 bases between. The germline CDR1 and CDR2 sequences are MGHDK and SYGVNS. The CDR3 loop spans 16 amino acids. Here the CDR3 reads CASSEWATRHNNEQFF. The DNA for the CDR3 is TGTGCCAGCAGTGAATGGGCAACCAGACACAACAATGAGCAGTTCTTC.

The CDR3: CASSYDRGLNTEAFF. The CDR3 DNA reads as TGTGCCAGCAGCTACGACAGGGGGCTGAACACTGAAGCTTTCTTT. The chain uses TRBV14 and TRBJ1-1; the match to TRBD1 covers 10 bases. The CDR3 extends over 15 amino acids. V lost 5 bases and J lost 0; bases outside the gene matches: 3. Per the germline V gene, CDR1 is SGHDN and CDR2 is FVKESK.

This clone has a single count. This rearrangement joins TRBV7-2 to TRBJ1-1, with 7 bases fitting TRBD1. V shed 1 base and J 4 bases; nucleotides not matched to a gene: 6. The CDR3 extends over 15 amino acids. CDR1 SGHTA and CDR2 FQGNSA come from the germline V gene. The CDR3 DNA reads TGTGCCAGCAGCTTAGGGGCAGGGGGAGGCACTGAAGCTTTCTTT. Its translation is CASSLGAGGGTEAFF.

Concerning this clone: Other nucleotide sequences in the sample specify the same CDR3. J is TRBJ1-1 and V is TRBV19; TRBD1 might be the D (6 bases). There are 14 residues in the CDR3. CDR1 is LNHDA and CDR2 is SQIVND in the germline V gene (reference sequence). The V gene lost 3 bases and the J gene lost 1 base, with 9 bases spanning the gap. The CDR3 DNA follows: TGTGCCAGTAGTATTCTACAGGGGAACACTGAAGCTTTCTTT. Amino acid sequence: CASSILQGNTEAFF.

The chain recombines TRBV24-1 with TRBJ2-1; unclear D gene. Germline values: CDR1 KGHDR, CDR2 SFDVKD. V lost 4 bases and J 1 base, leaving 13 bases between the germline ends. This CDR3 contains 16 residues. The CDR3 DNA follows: TGTGCCACCAGTGAACCACGCGGTGGGTCCTACAATGAGCAGTTCTTC. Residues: CATSEPRGGSYNEQFF.